This T cell receptor beta chain was sequenced in a study of response to subunit inactivated influenza vaccine. Overall study findings and caveats: A suggestion made by the authors is that each seasonal influenza vaccination recruits few new T cells.

The CDR3 consists of 14 residues. Germline-derived CDR1 and CDR2 are SGDLS and YYNGEE. Trimming took off 0 bases at V and 4 bases at J, with 9 bases between the two ends. TCRdb recomputed calls from the RT-PCR reads with MiXCR, one row per CDR3 protein. The table lists around 530,000 distinct CDR3 sequences, 16% of them singletons. In the case of this clonotype: As yet, its antigen is unknown.

The chain uses TRBV9 and TRBJ2-3; maybe TRBD2 (6 bases). Material: CD4+ T cells sorted from PBMCs, obtained 23 months after vaccination. This sequence was found in a man aged 50 to 69 who received an inactivated influenza vaccine. The DNA of the CDR3 is TGTGCCAGCAGCGTAGGCGGGGTGGCAGATACGCAGTATTTT. Protein product: CASSVGGVADTQYF.